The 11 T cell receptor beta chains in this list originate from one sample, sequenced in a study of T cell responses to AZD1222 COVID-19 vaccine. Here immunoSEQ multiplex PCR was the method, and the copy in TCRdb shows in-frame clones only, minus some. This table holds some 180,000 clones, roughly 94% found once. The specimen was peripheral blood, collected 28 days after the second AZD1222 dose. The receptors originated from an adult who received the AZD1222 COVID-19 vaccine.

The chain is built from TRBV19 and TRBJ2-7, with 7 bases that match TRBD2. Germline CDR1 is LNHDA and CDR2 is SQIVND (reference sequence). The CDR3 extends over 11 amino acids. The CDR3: CAAGEFYEQYF. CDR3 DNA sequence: TGTGCGGCGGGGGAATTCTACGAGCAGTACTTC.

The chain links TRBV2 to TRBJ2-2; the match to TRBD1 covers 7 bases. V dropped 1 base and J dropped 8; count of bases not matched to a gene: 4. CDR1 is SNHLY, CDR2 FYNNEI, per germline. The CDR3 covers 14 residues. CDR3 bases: TGTGCCAGCAGTGAAGACAGGGGAGCAGGGGAGCTGTTTTTT. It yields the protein CASSEDRGAGELFF.

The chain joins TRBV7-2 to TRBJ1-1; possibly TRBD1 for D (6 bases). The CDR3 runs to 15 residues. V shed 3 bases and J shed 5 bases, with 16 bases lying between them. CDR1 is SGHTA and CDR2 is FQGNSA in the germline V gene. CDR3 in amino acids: CASSFTTGTGTEAFF. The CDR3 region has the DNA TGTGCCAGCAGCTTTACGACAGGAACGGGGACTGAAGCTTTCTTT.

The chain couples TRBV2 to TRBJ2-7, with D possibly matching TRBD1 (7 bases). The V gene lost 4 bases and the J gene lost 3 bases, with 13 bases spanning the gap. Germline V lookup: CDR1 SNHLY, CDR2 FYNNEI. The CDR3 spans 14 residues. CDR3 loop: CASSVGQGGYEQYF. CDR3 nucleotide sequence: TGTGCCAGCAGTGTTGGTCAGGGGGGCTACGAGCAGTACTTC. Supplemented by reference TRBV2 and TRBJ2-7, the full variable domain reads EPEVTQTPSHQVTQMGQEVILRCVPISNHLYFYWYRQILGQKVEFLVSFYNNEISEKSEIFDDQFSVERPDGSNFTLKIRSTKLEDSAMYFCASSVGQGGYEQYFGPGTRLTVT.

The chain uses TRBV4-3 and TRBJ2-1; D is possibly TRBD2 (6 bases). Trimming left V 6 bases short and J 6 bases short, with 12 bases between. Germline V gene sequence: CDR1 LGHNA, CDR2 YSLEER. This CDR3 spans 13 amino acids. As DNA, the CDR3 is TGCGCCAGCAGTTGGGACTTGGCCAATGAGCAGTTCTTC. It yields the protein CASSWDLANEQFF.

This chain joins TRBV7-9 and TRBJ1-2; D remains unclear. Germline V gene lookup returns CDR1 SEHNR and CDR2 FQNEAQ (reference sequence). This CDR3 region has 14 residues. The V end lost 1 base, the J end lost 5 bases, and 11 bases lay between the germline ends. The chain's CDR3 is CASSLGGLTYGYTF. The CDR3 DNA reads TGTGCCAGCAGCTTAGGTGGTCTTACTTATGGCTACACCTTC.

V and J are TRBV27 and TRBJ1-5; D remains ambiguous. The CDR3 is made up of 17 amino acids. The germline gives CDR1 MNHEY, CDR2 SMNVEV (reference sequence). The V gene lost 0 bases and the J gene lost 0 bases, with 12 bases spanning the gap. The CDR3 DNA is TGTGCCAGCAGTTTATCGAGGGAGTCTAATAGCAATCAGCCCCAGCATTTT. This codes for CASSLSRESNSNQPQHF.

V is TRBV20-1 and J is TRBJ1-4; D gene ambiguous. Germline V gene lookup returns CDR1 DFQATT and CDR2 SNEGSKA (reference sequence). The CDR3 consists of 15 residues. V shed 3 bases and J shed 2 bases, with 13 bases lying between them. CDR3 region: CSASLSGGTNEKLFF. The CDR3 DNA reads TGCAGTGCTAGTCTATCTGGAGGCACTAATGAAAAACTGTTTTTT.

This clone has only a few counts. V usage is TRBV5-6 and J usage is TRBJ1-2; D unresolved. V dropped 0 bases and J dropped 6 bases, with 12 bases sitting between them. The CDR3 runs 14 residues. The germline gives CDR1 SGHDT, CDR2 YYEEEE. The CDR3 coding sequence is TGTGCCAGCAGCTTGGCTAGTCTAGGTCATGGCTACACCTTC. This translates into CASSLASLGHGYTF.

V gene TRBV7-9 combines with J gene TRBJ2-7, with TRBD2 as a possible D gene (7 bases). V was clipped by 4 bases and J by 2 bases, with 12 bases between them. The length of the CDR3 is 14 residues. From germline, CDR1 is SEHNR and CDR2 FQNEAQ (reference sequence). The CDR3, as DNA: TGTGCCAGCAGCTCCGCCGGGGGGCCCTACGAGCAGTACTTC. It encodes CASSSAGGPYEQYF.

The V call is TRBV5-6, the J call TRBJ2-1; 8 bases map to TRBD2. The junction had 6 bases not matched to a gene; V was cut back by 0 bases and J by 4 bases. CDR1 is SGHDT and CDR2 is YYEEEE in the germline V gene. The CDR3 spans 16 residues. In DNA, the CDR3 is TGTGCCAGCAGCTTGGATCGCGGGAGGACGTACAATGAGCAGTTCTTC. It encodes CASSLDRGRTYNEQFF.